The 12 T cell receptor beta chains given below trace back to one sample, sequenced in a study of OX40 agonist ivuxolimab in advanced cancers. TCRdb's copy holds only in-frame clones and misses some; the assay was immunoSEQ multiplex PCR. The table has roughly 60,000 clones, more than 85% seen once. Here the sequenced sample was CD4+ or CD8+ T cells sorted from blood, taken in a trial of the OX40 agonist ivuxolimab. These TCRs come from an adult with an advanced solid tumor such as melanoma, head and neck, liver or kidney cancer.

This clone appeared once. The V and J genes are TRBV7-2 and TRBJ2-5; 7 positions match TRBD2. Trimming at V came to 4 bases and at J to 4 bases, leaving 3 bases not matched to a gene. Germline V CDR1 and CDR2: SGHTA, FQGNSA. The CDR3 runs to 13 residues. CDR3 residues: CASSYGGTETQYF. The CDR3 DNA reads TGTGCCAGCAGCTACGGGGGGACAGAGACCCAGTACTTC.

CDR3 loop: CASSAGTGMYADTQYF. CDR3 sequence (DNA): TGTGCCAGCAGCGCCGGGACAGGGATGTACGCAGATACGCAGTATTTT. The chain uses TRBV9 and TRBJ2-3, with 9 positions matching TRBD1. Trimming cost V 3 bases and J 4 bases; bases outside gene matches: 9. CDR3 length equals 16 residues. Germline V gene sequence: CDR1 SGDLS, CDR2 YYNGEE.

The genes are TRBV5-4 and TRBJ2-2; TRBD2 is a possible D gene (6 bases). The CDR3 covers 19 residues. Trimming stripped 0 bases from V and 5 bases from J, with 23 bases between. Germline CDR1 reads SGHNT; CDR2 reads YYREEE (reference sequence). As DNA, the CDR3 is TGTGCCAGCAGCTTGGGGGGGGTCGTCGAGCAGAGGGGAACCGGGGAGCTGTTTTTT. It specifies CASSLGGVVEQRGTGELFF.

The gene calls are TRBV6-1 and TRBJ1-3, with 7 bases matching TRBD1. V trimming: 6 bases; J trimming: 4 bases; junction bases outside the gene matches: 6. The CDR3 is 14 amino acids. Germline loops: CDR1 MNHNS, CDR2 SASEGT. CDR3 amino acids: CASSRDSQGNTIYF. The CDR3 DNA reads TGTGCCAGCAGCCGGGACAGCCAGGGAAACACCATATATTTT.

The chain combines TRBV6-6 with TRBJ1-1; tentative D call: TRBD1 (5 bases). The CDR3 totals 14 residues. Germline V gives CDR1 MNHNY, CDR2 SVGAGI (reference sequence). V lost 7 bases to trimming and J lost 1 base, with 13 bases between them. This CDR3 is CASTETGGNTEAFF. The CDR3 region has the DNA TGTGCCAGCACCGAAACGGGGGGGAACACTGAAGCTTTCTTT.

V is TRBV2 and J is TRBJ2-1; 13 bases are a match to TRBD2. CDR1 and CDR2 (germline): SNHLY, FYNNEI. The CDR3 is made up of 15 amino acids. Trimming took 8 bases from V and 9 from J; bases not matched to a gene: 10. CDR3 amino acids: CASSVRTSGSSEQFF. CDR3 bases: TGTGCCAGCTCAGTGCGGACTAGCGGGAGTTCTGAGCAGTTCTTC. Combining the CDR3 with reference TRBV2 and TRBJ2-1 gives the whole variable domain EPEVTQTPSHQVTQMGQEVILRCVPISNHLYFYWYRQILGQKVEFLVSFYNNEISEKSEIFDDQFSVERPDGSNFTLKIRSTKLEDSAMYFCASSVRTSGSSEQFFGPGTRLTVL.

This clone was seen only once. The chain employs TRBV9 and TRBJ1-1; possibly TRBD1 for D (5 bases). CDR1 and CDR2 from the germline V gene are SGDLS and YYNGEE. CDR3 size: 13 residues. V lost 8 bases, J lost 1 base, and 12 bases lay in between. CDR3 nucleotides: TGTGCCAGTGGGATGGGGCGGAACACTGAAGCTTTCTTT. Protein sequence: CASGMGRNTEAFF. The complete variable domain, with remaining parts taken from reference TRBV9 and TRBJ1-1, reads DSGVTQTPKHLITATGQRVTLRCSPRSGDLSVYWYQQSLDQGLQFLIQYYNGEERAKGNILERFSAQQFPDLHSELNLSSLELGDSALYFCASGMGRNTEAFFGQGTRLTVV.

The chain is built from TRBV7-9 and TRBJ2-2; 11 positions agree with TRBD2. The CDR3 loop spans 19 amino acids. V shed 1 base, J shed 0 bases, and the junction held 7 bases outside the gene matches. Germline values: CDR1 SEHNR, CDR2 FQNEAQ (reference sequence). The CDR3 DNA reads TGTGCCAGCAGCTTAGGGGGGACTAGCGGAGCCTCGAACACCGGGGAGCTGTTTTTT. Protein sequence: CASSLGGTSGASNTGELFF.

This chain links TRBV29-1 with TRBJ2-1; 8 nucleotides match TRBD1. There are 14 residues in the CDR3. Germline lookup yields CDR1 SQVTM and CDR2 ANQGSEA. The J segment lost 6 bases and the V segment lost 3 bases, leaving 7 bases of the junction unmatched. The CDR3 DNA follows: TGCAGCGTTGACCCAGGGGGCTTAGTCAATGAGCAGTTCTTC. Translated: CSVDPGGLVNEQFF.

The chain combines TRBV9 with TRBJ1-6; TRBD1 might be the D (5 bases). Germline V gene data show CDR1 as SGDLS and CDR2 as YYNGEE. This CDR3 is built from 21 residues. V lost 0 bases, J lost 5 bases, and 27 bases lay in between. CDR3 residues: CASSVEQAYQLPTINNSPLHF. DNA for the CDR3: TGTGCCAGCAGCGTAGAACAGGCCTACCAACTGCCAACCATAAATAATTCACCCCTCCACTTT.

CDR3 residues: CATGRDRDYEQYF. CDR3 nucleotide sequence: TGTGCCACAGGGCGAGACAGGGACTACGAGCAGTACTTC. The chain joins TRBV7-9 to TRBJ2-7; the match to TRBD1 covers 7 bases. Trimming took 10 bases from V and 3 from J; bases not matched to a gene: 9. CDR3 size: 13 residues. The V gene's germline CDR1 is SEHNR and CDR2 FQNEAQ (reference sequence).

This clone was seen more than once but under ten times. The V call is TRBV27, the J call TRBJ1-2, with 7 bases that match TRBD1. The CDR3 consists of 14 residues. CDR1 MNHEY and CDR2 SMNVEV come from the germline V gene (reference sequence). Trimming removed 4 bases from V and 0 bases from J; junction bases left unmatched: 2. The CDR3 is CASSWTGPNYGYTF. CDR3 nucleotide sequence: TGTGCCAGCAGTTGGACAGGACCTAACTATGGCTACACCTTC.